Below are 31 T cell receptor beta chains sequenced from a single sample in a study of CD8+ T cells in alopecia areata. Following RNA extraction, reverse transcription yielded cDNA that acted as the sequencing template. TCRdb keeps only in-frame clones here, not all; method: immunoSEQ multiplex PCR. Of roughly 210,000 clones listed, roughly 40% are singletons. Treatment given: oral pan-JAK inhibitor, 5-10 mg twice daily. The sample here was CD4+ T cells sorted from blood, taken at approximately week 37, from a patient treated with tofacitinib. These receptors all stem from a human donor with alopecia areata.

The chain uses TRBV28 and TRBJ2-4; D gene ambiguous. V lost 4 bases and J 0 bases, leaving 7 bases between the germline ends. The length of the CDR3 is 14 residues. The germline V gene encodes CDR1 MDHEN and CDR2 SYDVKM. CDR3 sequence: CASSSEIAKNIQYF. DNA of the CDR3: TGTGCCAGCAGTTCCGAGATAGCCAAAAACATTCAGTACTTC.

The J gene is TRBJ2-7, the V gene TRBV5-1; maybe TRBD2 (6 bases). Between the trimmed V and J ends, which lost 7 bases and 3 bases, there was a span of 17 bases. The CDR3 spans 14 residues. In germline, CDR1 is SGHRS, CDR2 YFSETQ. CDR3 bases: TGCGCCAGCCGCAGCCGAGCGGGCAACTACGAGCAGTACTTC. It specifies CASRSRAGNYEQYF.

This clone was recorded many times. V usage is TRBV28 and J usage is TRBJ2-1, with TRBD2 identical over 15 bases. From germline, CDR1 is MDHEN and CDR2 SYDVKM. V lost 7 bases to trimming and J lost 6 bases; unmatched junction nucleotides: 7. The CDR3 is 16 amino acids. CDR3 in amino acids: CASISGLAGGLNEQFF. In nucleotides, the CDR3 is TGTGCCAGCATCTCGGGACTAGCGGGAGGCCTCAATGAGCAGTTCTTC.

The chain is built from TRBV7-8 and TRBJ1-1; D is unclear. CDR1 and CDR2 from the germline V gene are SGHVS and FQNEAQ. CDR3 length: 13 residues. Trimming removed 5 bases from V and 5 bases from J, with 12 bases in between. CDR3 in DNA: TGTGCCAGCAGCGCGGGCAGGACGACTGAAGCTTTCTTT. It translates to CASSAGRTTEAFF.

In this sample, this clone turned up a few times. The CDR3 loop is CASSYSISTDYGYTF. In nucleotides, the CDR3 is TGCGCCAGCAGCTATTCAATTTCAACAGACTATGGCTACACCTTC. The chain recombines TRBV5-1 with TRBJ1-2; no definite D call. This CDR3 is built from 15 residues. V dropped 3 bases and J dropped 3 bases, with 15 bases sitting between them. From germline, CDR1 is SGHRS and CDR2 YFSETQ.

This clone was seen a handful of times. The chain carries TRBV19 and TRBJ2-5; no definite D call. V lost 6 bases to trimming and J lost 5 bases, with 10 bases between them. Germline values: CDR1 LNHDA, CDR2 SQIVND (reference sequence). This CDR3 spans 12 amino acids. CDR3 protein: CASSQDEETQYF. The CDR3 region has the DNA TGTGCCAGTAGCCAGGACGAGGAGACCCAGTACTTC.

The V and J genes are TRBV30 and TRBJ1-2, with 7 nucleotides matching TRBD1. The CDR3 totals 15 residues. Trimming at V came to 0 bases and at J to 2 bases, leaving 6 bases not matched to a gene. Germline V gene sequence: CDR1 GTSNPN, CDR2 SVGIG (reference sequence). The CDR3 nucleotides are TGTGCCTGGAGTGTGAAGGGGGCGAGGAACTATGGCTACACCTTC. Translating it yields CAWSVKGARNYGYTF.

This clone was seen a handful of times. The rearrangement uses TRBV7-2 and TRBJ2-7; D perhaps matches TRBD2 (5 bases). V was clipped by 1 base and J by 2 bases, with 12 bases between them. The germline V gene has CDR1 SGHTA and CDR2 FQGNSA. The CDR3 has 15 amino acids. This chain's CDR3 is CASSLESGLTYEQYF. The DNA of the CDR3 is TGTGCCAGCAGCTTAGAGAGCGGATTGACCTACGAGCAGTACTTC.

Of note for this clone: Different DNA sequences within this sample yield the same CDR3. The V and J genes are TRBV5-1 and TRBJ2-7, with TRBD1 matching over 10 bases. CDR1 and CDR2 from the germline V gene are SGHRS and YFSETQ. This CDR3 region has 14 residues. With V trimmed by 4 bases and J by 2 bases, 3 bases remained unmatched. The CDR3 sequence is CASSLDRGPYEQYF. DNA of the CDR3: TGCGCCAGCAGCCTTGACAGGGGGCCCTACGAGCAGTACTTC.

This chain connects TRBV29-1 to TRBJ1-1; no clear D gene. V lost 5 bases and J 4 bases, leaving 14 bases between the germline ends. This CDR3 is 13 amino acids long. CDR1 and CDR2 from the germline V gene are SQVTM and ANQGSEA. DNA for the CDR3: TGCAGCGTTCGATCAGGTCGTGGCACTGAAGCTTTCTTT. This codes for CSVRSGRGTEAFF.

This chain links TRBV6-5 with TRBJ2-5; TRBD1 agrees at 7 bases. CDR3 length equals 14 residues. Germline V gives CDR1 MNHEY, CDR2 SVGAGI. V was pared by 4 bases and J by 9 bases, with 11 bases of the junction left unmatched. CDR3 in DNA: TGTGCCAGCAGTTGGGCTGACAGGGAGAGGGCCCAGTACTTC. The encoded protein is CASSWADRERAQYF.

There are a few counts of this clone. The chain combines TRBV30 with TRBJ1-1; no clear D. The CDR3 runs 11 residues. The germline V gene has CDR1 GTSNPN and CDR2 SVGIG (reference sequence). V lost 3 bases, J lost 5 bases, and 7 bases lay in between. The CDR3 DNA reads TGTGCCTGGAGCGCGAGGACTGAAGCTTTCTTT. Its protein is CAWSARTEAFF.

The table lists this clone with a few counts. The chain couples TRBV7-8 to TRBJ2-7, with 10 bases matching TRBD2. V lost 2 bases to trimming and J lost 4 bases; unmatched junction nucleotides: 8. The germline CDR1 and CDR2 sequences are SGHVS and FQNEAQ. The CDR3 consists of 16 residues. CDR3 sequence: CASSLPGLAGEYEQYF. CDR3 nucleotide sequence: TGTGCCAGCAGCTTACCGGGGCTAGCGGGAGAATACGAGCAGTACTTC.

The CDR3 loop is CSAEGGYEQYF. The CDR3 DNA follows: TGCAGCGCGGAGGGCGGCTACGAGCAGTACTTC. This chain links TRBV29-1 with TRBJ2-7, with a weak D call TRBD2 (6 bases). V was trimmed by 7 bases and J by 3 bases, leaving 10 bases between them. There are 11 residues in the CDR3. Per germline, CDR1 SQVTM and CDR2 ANQGSEA.

This clone was counted only a few times. The V call is TRBV28, the J call TRBJ2-2; no definite D call. Trimming stripped 7 bases from V and 2 bases from J, with 5 bases between. The germline V gene encodes CDR1 MDHEN and CDR2 SYDVKM. The CDR3 covers 12 residues. CDR3 nucleotides: TGTGCCAGCACCTTAAACACCGGGGAGCTGTTTTTT. It yields the protein CASTLNTGELFF.

This clone has a handful of counts. This sequence joins TRBV30 and TRBJ2-1; D is possibly TRBD1 (5 bases). CDR1 is GTSNPN, CDR2 SVGIG, per germline (reference sequence). V shed 5 bases and J shed 0 bases, with 17 bases lying between them. The CDR3 extends over 16 amino acids. CDR3 nucleotides: TGTGCCTGGTCACCTCCAGGGTGGAGCTCCTACAATGAGCAGTTCTTC. Protein sequence: CAWSPPGWSSYNEQFF.

The V and J genes are TRBV15 and TRBJ2-7; TRBD2 aligns across 11 bases. CDR3 length: 17 residues. V lost 5 bases, J lost 5 bases, and 14 bases stayed unmatched. Germline V gene sequence: CDR1 LNHNV, CDR2 YYDKDF (reference sequence). CDR3 region: CATSGEGGSGRADEQYF. The CDR3 bases are TGTGCCACCAGCGGGGAAGGGGGTAGCGGGAGGGCCGACGAGCAGTACTTC.

This clone was seen more than once but under ten times. This sequence joins TRBV29-1 and TRBJ2-5; D remains unclear. This CDR3 contains 12 residues. Germline V gene lookup returns CDR1 SQVTM and CDR2 ANQGSEA. The V end lost 5 bases, the J end lost 9 bases, and 16 bases lay between the germline ends. The DNA of the CDR3 is TGCAGCGTTTACGTCAACCCGGCGGCCCAGTACTTC. This gives the protein CSVYVNPAAQYF.

This chain joins TRBV20-1 and TRBJ1-1, with D unresolved. The CDR3 contains 11 residues. The germline gives CDR1 DFQATT, CDR2 SNEGSKA (reference sequence). The ends were cut back, 2 bases at V and 6 bases at J, with 7 bases in the middle. CDR3 in amino acids: CSARSGSEAFF. The CDR3 DNA sequence: TGCAGTGCTAGATCGGGATCTGAAGCTTTCTTT.

The chain uses TRBV30 and TRBJ1-1; D possibly corresponds to TRBD1 (5 bases). The CDR3 sequence is 14 residues long. The germline CDR1 and CDR2 sequences are GTSNPN and SVGIG (reference sequence). V was trimmed by 3 bases and J by 5 bases, leaving 16 bases between them. The CDR3 spells CAWRFGAFGTEAFF. The CDR3 nucleotides read TGTGCCTGGAGGTTCGGGGCTTTTGGGACTGAAGCTTTCTTT.

The chain has TRBV2 and TRBJ1-3; perhaps TRBD1 as D (6 bases). Between the trimmed V and J ends, which lost 6 bases and 3 bases, there was a span of 21 bases. Per germline, CDR1 SNHLY and CDR2 FYNNEI. CDR3 length: 17 residues. This chain's CDR3 is CASSRAFTGTLGNTIYF. Here the CDR3 DNA reads TGTGCCAGCAGCCGCGCCTTCACCGGGACACTTGGAAACACCATATATTTT.

There are a few counts of this clone. The V call is TRBV25-1, the J call TRBJ2-3; 13 bases agree with TRBD2. Germline lookup yields CDR1 MGHDK and CDR2 SYGVNS. The CDR3 runs to 14 residues. Trimming removed 3 bases from V and 11 bases from J; junction bases left unmatched: 5. The CDR3 spells CASSETSGRNMQYF. In nucleotides, the CDR3 is TGTGCCAGCAGTGAGACTAGCGGGAGGAATATGCAGTATTTT.

In DNA form, the CDR3 reads TGTGCCAGCAAGCTTAACAGCTATGGCTACACCTTC. Its protein is CASKLNSYGYTF. This sequence joins TRBV6-1 and TRBJ1-2, with D hard to call. This CDR3 comprises 12 residues. The ends were cut back, 7 bases at V and 4 bases at J, with 10 bases in the middle. Germline V gene lookup returns CDR1 MNHNS and CDR2 SASEGT.

The chain employs TRBV28 and TRBJ1-5; 7 bases line up with TRBD1. The trim removed 6 bases at V and 0 bases at J, leaving 2 bases unmatched. This CDR3 is built from 14 residues. Germline CDR1 reads MDHEN; CDR2 reads SYDVKM. CDR3 DNA: TGTGCCAGCAGGGGGACAGATAGCAATCAGCCCCAGCATTTT. Its protein product is CASRGTDSNQPQHF.

The chain uses TRBV11-2 and TRBJ1-2; weak D call: TRBD1 (6 bases). V was pared by 1 base and J by 11 bases, with 20 bases between. The CDR3 covers 15 residues. Germline CDR1 SGHAT, CDR2 FQNNGV. CDR3 sequence (DNA): TGTGCCAGCAGCTTAGTCCGATCGGGGGCAGTCCCTTACACCTTC. Translation gives CASSLVRSGAVPYTF.

This clone was found a few times. The chain recombines TRBV6-5 with TRBJ2-7; 12 nucleotides match TRBD2. Unmatched junction bases numbered 7, after V lost 8 bases and J lost 5 bases. The CDR3 consists of 14 residues. CDR1 and CDR2 from the germline V gene are MNHEY and SVGAGI. In DNA form, the CDR3 reads TGTGCCAGCCGACTAGCGGGAGTCAGGAACGAGCAGTACTTC. It yields the protein CASRLAGVRNEQYF.

This chain joins TRBV11-2 and TRBJ1-2; TRBD1 matches 8 bases. This CDR3 is 14 amino acids long. V lost 6 bases, J lost 4 bases, and 7 bases stayed unmatched. CDR1 and CDR2 from the germline V gene are SGHAT and FQNNGV. CDR3 nucleotides: TGTGCCAGCAGTTCTACAGGGGGAGGCTATGGCTACACCTTC. Amino acid sequence: CASSSTGGGYGYTF. The full variable domain, rest sourced from reference TRBV11-2 and TRBJ1-2, is EAGVAQSPRYKIIEKRQSVAFWCNPISGHATLYWYQQILGQGPKLLIQFQNNGVVDDSQLPKDRFSAERLKGVDSTLKIQPAKLEDSAVYLCASSSTGGGYGYTFGSGTRLTVV.

V usage is TRBV2 and J usage is TRBJ2-2; D gene unclear. V lost 6 bases and J 4 bases, leaving 6 bases between the germline ends. Germline V lookup: CDR1 SNHLY, CDR2 FYNNEI. The CDR3 sequence is 12 residues long. CDR3 in amino acids: CASSLITGELFF. CDR3 nucleotides: TGTGCCAGCAGCCTTATCACCGGGGAGCTGTTTTTT. The full variable domain, with the rest looked up from reference TRBV2 and TRBJ2-2, is EPEVTQTPSHQVTQMGQEVILRCVPISNHLYFYWYRQILGQKVEFLVSFYNNEISEKSEIFDDQFSVERPDGSNFTLKIRSTKLEDSAMYFCASSLITGELFFGEGSRLTVL.

The chain is built from TRBV19 and TRBJ1-5; D gene uncertain. This CDR3 has 15 residues. Per the germline V gene, CDR1 is LNHDA and CDR2 is SQIVND (reference sequence). Trimming removed 1 base at V and 3 bases at J, with 10 bases between. CDR3 coding DNA: TGTGCCAGTAGTATAGGGCCCGTTTCCAATCAGCCCCAGCATTTT. Translating gives CASSIGPVSNQPQHF. The whole variable domain, filled in from reference TRBV19 and TRBJ1-5, reads DGGITQSPKYLFRKEGQNVTLSCEQNLNHDAMYWYRQDPGQGLRLIYYSQIVNDFQKGDIAEGYSVSREKKESFPLTVTSAQKNPTAFYLCASSIGPVSNQPQHFGDGTRLSIL.

This clone was observed a single time. V gene TRBV18 combines with J gene TRBJ2-5; a weak D match, TRBD2 (5 bases). Trimming stripped 8 bases from V and 5 bases from J, with 12 bases between. Per the germline V gene, CDR1 is KGHSH and CDR2 is LQKENI. The CDR3 loop spans 12 amino acids. Written as DNA, the CDR3 is TGTGCCAGCGCTGGAGCGGTGGAGACCCAGTACTTC. It specifies CASAGAVETQYF.

This clone was counted a few times. V gene TRBV2 combines with J gene TRBJ2-1, with 7 bases matching TRBD1. CDR3 length equals 15 residues. Germline V gene data show CDR1 as SNHLY and CDR2 as FYNNEI. V lost 6 bases, J lost 3 bases, and 8 bases stayed unmatched. The CDR3 region is CASRVDRAGYNEQFF. The CDR3 region has the DNA TGTGCCAGCAGGGTCGACAGGGCTGGCTACAATGAGCAGTTCTTC.